This T cell receptor beta chain was retrieved from a study of cytomegalovirus exposure and HLA in healthy donors. Study conclusions and caveats: Previous analysis showed most TCR beta V segments were productive about 87% or about 30% of the time. Researchers left out some V segments, among them TRBV6-2 and TRBV6-3, as indistinguishable. Likely technical artifact: a cluster of highly shared sequence variants.

Vbeta (60) and Jbeta (13) primers were used in the PCR. Method: immunoSEQ multiplex PCR; TCRdb's copy keeps in-frame clones and lacks some. There are about 130,000 clones in the sample; over 70% occur only once, and roughly 3% lies in the top ten. This clone was detected only a few times. Its antigen is as yet unknown. Trimming cost V 6 bases and J 2 bases; bases outside gene matches: 4. This CDR3 region has 13 residues. CDR1 is MNHNY and CDR2 is SVGAGI in the germline V gene (reference sequence). This TCR was sampled from a woman in her sixties or seventies in good health and CMV-seropositive. The chain uses TRBV6-6 and TRBJ2-7; TRBD1 agrees at 7 bases. The sample was PBMCs. CDR3 loop: CASRAQGAYEQYF. DNA for the CDR3: TGTGCCAGCAGGGCTCAGGGGGCCTACGAGCAGTACTTC.